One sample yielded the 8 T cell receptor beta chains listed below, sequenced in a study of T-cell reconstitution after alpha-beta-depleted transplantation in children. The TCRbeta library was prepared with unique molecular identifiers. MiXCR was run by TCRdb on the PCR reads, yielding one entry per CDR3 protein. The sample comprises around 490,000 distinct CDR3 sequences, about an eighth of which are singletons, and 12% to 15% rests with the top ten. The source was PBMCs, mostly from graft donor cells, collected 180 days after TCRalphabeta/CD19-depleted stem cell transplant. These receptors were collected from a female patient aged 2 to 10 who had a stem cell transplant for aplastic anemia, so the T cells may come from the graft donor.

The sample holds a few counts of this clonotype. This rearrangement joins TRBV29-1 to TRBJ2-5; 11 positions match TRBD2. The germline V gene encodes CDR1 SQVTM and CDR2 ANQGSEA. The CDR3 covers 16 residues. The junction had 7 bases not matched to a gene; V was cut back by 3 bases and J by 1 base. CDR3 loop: CSVEGSSGRFQETQYF. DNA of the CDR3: TGCAGCGTTGAGGGGTCTAGCGGGAGGTTCCAAGAGACCCAGTACTTC. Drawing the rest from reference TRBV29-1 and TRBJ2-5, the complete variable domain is SAVISQKPSRDICQRGTSLTIQCQVDSQVTMMFWYRQQPGQSLTLIATANQGSEATYESGFVIDKFPISRPNLTFSTLTVSNMSPEDSSIYLCSVEGSSGRFQETQYFGPGTRLLVL.

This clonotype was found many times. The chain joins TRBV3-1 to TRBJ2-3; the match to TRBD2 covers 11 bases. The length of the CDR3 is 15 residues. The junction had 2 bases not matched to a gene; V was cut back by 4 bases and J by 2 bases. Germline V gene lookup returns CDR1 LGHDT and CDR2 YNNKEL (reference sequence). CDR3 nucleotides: TGTGCCAGCAGCCGACTAGCGGGACTCACAGATACGCAGTATTTT. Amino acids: CASSRLAGLTDTQYF.

CDR3 sequence reads: CASSAGPKTRGTGELFF. The CDR3 nucleotides read TGTGCCAGCAGCGCGGGACCCAAGACCCGGGGGACCGGGGAGCTGTTTTTT. The rearrangement joins TRBV7-2 to TRBJ2-2, with D possibly TRBD2 on 6 matching bases. Trimming took 5 bases from V and 5 from J, leaving 21 bases between them. The CDR3 runs 17 residues. Germline CDR1 SGHTA, CDR2 FQGNSA.

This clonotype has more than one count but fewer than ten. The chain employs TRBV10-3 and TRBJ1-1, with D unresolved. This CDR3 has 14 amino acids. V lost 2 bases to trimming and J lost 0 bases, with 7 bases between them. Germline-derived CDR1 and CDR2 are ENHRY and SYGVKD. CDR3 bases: TGTGCCATCAGTGAGGGACGGCTGAACACTGAAGCTTTCTTT. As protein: CAISEGRLNTEAFF.

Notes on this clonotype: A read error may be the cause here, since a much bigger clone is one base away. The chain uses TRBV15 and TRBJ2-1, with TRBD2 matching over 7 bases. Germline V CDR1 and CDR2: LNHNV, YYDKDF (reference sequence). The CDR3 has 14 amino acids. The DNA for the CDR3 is TGTGCCGCCAGCGGTAGCGGGTCCTACAATGAGCAGTTCTTC. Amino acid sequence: CAASGSGSYNEQFF.

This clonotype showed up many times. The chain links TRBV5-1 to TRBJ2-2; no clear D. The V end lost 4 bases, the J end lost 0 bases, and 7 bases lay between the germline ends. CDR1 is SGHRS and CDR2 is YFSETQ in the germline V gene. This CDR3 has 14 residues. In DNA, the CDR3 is TGCGCCAGCAGCCAAGCCCCGAACACCGGGGAGCTGTTTTTT. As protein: CASSQAPNTGELFF.

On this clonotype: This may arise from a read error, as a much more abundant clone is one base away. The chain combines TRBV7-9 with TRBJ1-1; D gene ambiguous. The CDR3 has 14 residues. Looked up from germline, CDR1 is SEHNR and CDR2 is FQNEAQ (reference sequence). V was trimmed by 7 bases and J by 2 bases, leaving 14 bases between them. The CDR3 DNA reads TGTGCCAGCACCTCTCTAGTCGGTAACACTGAAGCTTTCTTT. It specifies CASTSLVGNTEAFF.

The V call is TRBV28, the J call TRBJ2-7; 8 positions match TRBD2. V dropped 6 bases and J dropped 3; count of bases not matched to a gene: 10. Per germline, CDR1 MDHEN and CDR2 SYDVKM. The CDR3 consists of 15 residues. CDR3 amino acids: CASSFLAGYSYEQYF. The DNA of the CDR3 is TGTGCCAGCAGCTTCTTAGCGGGGTACAGCTACGAGCAGTACTTC.